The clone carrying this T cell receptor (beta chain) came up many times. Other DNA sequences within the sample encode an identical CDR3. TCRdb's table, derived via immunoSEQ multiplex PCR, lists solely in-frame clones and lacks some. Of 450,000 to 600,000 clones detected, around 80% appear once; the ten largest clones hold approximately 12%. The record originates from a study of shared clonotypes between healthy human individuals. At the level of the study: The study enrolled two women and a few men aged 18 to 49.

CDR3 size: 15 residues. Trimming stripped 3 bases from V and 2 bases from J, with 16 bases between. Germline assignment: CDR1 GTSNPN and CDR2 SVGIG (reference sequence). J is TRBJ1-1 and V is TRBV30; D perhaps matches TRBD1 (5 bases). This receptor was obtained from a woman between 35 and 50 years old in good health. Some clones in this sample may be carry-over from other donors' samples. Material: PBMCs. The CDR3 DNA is TGTGCCTGGAGCTTACCTTTGGGACTTAACACTGAAGCTTTCTTT. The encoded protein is CAWSLPLGLNTEAFF.